Given below is one T cell receptor beta chain in context. The sample holds many counts of this clone. This receptor's antigen is unknown. No much larger clone exists at a distance of one base, and base qualities are not known. Genomic DNA was used for TRB sequencing, which was performed with the immunoSEQ assay at survey resolution or with the hsTCRB kit. For the original study's pipeline: The immunoSEQ software handled initial read processing, and the LymphoSeq R package was used for repertoire analyses. Clonality was computed as 1 minus normalized Shannon entropy, and a Gini coefficient was also calculated for each TRB dataset. To infer phenotypes in unsorted samples, TRB sequences from sorted subsets of the recipient or donor were mapped onto the unsorted samples of the same recipient. TCRdb mirrors the immuneACCESS table, restricted to in-frame sequences. Some clones are absent from its copies; in checked studies, under half trace to an unresolved V gene, and the reason for the others is unknown. The V and J calls and the clone size are those of that table, but D and trimming were determined from the DNA. For this sample the table reports about 4,100 clones, with no clone seen just once. Approximately 12% of the sample belongs to the ten largest clones.

According to the study, the label for this sample's treatment or condition signals: high-dose cyclophosphamide on days +3 and +4 as single-agent GVHD prophylaxis. Patients in the PTCy group got busulfan and fludarabine conditioning, a marrow graft from a related or unrelated donor, and cyclophosphamide on days +3 and +4. The PTCy-treated patients were drawn from a prospective, multi-institutional clinical trial. Peripheral blood and bone marrow mononuclear cells were isolated by Ficoll-Hypaque density centrifugation and were cryopreserved. The data derive from a study of T cells after posttransplantation cyclophosphamide listed by TCRdb under 2016. The study in broad terms: Using TRB sequencing, the study followed how the T cell repertoire rebuilt after myeloablative bone marrow transplantation with posttransplantation cyclophosphamide given as GVHD prophylaxis. Blood from every one of the roughly 33 PTCy patients who had 1-year posttransplant specimens underwent TRB sequencing. Samples from 35 to 45 PTCy-treated patients, along with samples from approximately 15 of their related bone marrow donors, underwent antigen receptor sequencing. Because TRA and TRB clonality were tightly correlated in 8 or 9 samples, subsequent TCR analyses were focused on TRB only. Up to 3 additional blood samples from 2 to 5.2 years after transplant were also TRB-sequenced in 3 patients, as was pretransplant blood from several patients. Public TRB sequences were queried against a database of over 3,500 sequences associated with responses to pathogens, tumor antigens, self-antigens and alloantigens.

Results the study describes overall, beyond this receptor: The TRB repertoires of T cells infiltrating skin or GI tract showed only limited overlap with the TRB repertoires of T cells in blood. Across around 40 patients, TRB clonality was highly associated with recipient CMV seropositivity and CMV reactivation, and diversity in PTCy patients was similar to diversity in CNI/methotrexate controls. At 1-2 months, donor-recipient similarity was low but rose over the first year, and the later blood repertoires were often dominated by donor CD8+ memory clones.

The sequence derives from a young adult female patient who received an allogeneic stem cell transplant from an unrelated donor, was CMV-positive, and had acute GVHD only. Because of the transplant, the T cells may be the graft donor's rather than the patient's own. This material consisted of PBMCs, taken after allogeneic stem cell transplant with posttransplant cyclophosphamide.

The CDR3 protein: CASSLGGTPIQETQYF. The base sequence is TGTGCCAGCAGCTTAGGGGGCACACCCATCCAAGAGACCCAGTACTTC. The chain links TRBV11-2 with TRBJ2-5; a tentative D match to TRBD1 spans 5 bases. V sheds 1 base and J sheds 1 base, leaving 13 bases between their ends. CDR1 and CDR2 are read off the germline V gene as SGHAT and FQNNGV. The CDR3 runs 16 residues from the cysteine to the phenylalanine. Solely the CDR3 DNA is kept, with 48 bases framed from the first base.